The 9 T cell receptor beta chains given below trace back to one sample, sequenced in a study of blood T cell repertoires in COVID-19. Repertoires were generated with immunoSEQ multiplex PCR, while TCRdb's copy carries only in-frame clones and drops some. The sample has over 45,000 clones; over 70% are singletons. Sample: peripheral blood. The receptors come from a man between 65 and 85 years old with acute or convalescent COVID-19.

In this sample, this clone turned up a few times. This chain links TRBV7-8 with TRBJ1-1, with 8 bases that match TRBD1. V gave up 1 base and J gave up 4 bases; unmatched junction bases: 8. CDR3 length: 16 residues. Germline lookup yields CDR1 SGHVS and CDR2 FQNEAQ. The CDR3 DNA follows: TGTGCCAGCAGCTTAGGGATGGACAGGGATGGCACTGAAGCTTTCTTT. Its protein product is CASSLGMDRDGTEAFF. Full variable domain (missing parts from reference TRBV7-8 and TRBJ1-1): GAGVSQSPRYKVAKRGQDVALRCDPISGHVSLFWYQQALGQGPEFLTYFQNEAQLDKSGLPSDRFFAERPEGSVSTLKIQRTQQEDSAVYLCASSLGMDRDGTEAFFGQGTRLTVV.

This clone was detected a few times. The chain recombines TRBV7-9 with TRBJ1-1; 9 bases align to TRBD1. Germline V gene data show CDR1 as SEHNR and CDR2 as FQNEAQ (reference sequence). V was pared by 4 bases and J by 1 base, with 1 base of the junction left unmatched. The CDR3 runs 14 residues. The CDR3, as DNA: TGTGCCAGCAGCTCGGGACAGGGGAACACTGAAGCTTTCTTT. This sequence encodes CASSSGQGNTEAFF. Full variable domain (outside the CDR3, taken from reference TRBV7-9 and TRBJ1-1): DTGVSQNPRHKITKRGQNVTFRCDPISEHNRLYWYRQTLGQGPEFLTYFQNEAQLEKSRLLSDRFSAERPKGSFSTLEIQRTEQGDSAMYLCASSSGQGNTEAFFGQGTRLTVV.

V usage is TRBV7-2 and J usage is TRBJ2-3; a weak D match, TRBD1 (5 bases). V gave up 0 bases and J gave up 2 bases, with 6 bases separating them. Germline CDR1 reads SGHTA; CDR2 reads FQGNSA. The CDR3 is made up of 14 amino acids. CDR3 amino acids: CASSLARVTDTQYF. CDR3 nucleotide sequence: TGTGCCAGCAGCTTAGCCAGGGTCACAGATACGCAGTATTTT.

To note about this clone: The limits of the CDR3 on the DNA are not certain, so only TCRdb's listed CDR3 is given. This chain uses TRBV6-2 or TRBV6-3 with TRBJ1-5. Looked up from germline, CDR1 is MNHEY and CDR2 is SVGEGT. A total of 14 residues make up the CDR3, ends included. The CDR3 protein is CASSFLADYQPQHF.

The chain carries TRBV30 and TRBJ1-2; 8 bases align to TRBD1. Germline lookup yields CDR1 GTSNPN and CDR2 SVGIG (reference sequence). J was trimmed by 6 bases and V by 1 base; bases with no gene match: 7. The CDR3 length is 14 residues. As DNA, the CDR3 is TGTGCCTGGAGTGATCGACAGGGGCGAGATGGCTACACCTTC. This codes for CAWSDRQGRDGYTF.

The V gene is TRBV19, the J gene TRBJ1-4, with D unresolved. The CDR3 is made up of 14 amino acids. CDR1 LNHDA and CDR2 SQIVND come from the germline V gene (reference sequence). V lost 4 bases, J lost 5 bases, and 11 bases lay in between. The CDR3 DNA reads as TGTGCCAGTAGTACATTCGGGAGCAATGAAAAACTGTTTTTT. Encoded protein: CASSTFGSNEKLFF.

V and J are TRBV7-3 and TRBJ2-1; 11 bases match TRBD2. Germline V gene lookup returns CDR1 SGHTA and CDR2 FQGTGA. The ends lost 7 bases at V and 12 bases at J; junction bases unmatched: 11. The CDR3 covers 14 residues. The CDR3 here is CASTVGLAGQPQFF. DNA of the CDR3: TGTGCCAGCACCGTAGGACTAGCGGGCCAGCCGCAGTTCTTC.

The gene calls are TRBV28 and TRBJ1-2; possibly TRBD1 for D (6 bases). Trimming stripped 3 bases from V and 5 bases from J, with 7 bases between. Germline lookup yields CDR1 MDHEN and CDR2 SYDVKM. CDR3 length equals 12 residues. The CDR3 region is CASSFRGYGYTF. Here the CDR3 DNA reads TGTGCCAGCAGTTTCAGGGGTTATGGCTACACCTTC.

In this sample, this clone turned up once. The rearrangement joins TRBV30 to TRBJ2-3; 7 bases agree with TRBD1. The germline V gene has CDR1 GTSNPN and CDR2 SVGIG (reference sequence). The CDR3 loop spans 14 amino acids. V dropped 1 base and J dropped 0; count of bases not matched to a gene: 1. CDR3 bases: TGTGCCTGGAGTGGGGGACAGAGCACAGATACGCAGTATTTT. Translated: CAWSGGQSTDTQYF.